These 18 T cell receptor beta chains share one sample of origin, sequenced in a study of regulatory T cells. Study-wide results and caveats: In CD3G deficiency, regulatory T cells had lower Shannon diversity than autologous conventional CD4+ and control regulatory cells.

No cognate antigen is known for these TCRs. The primer mix had 52 TRBV and 13 TRBJ primers. Profiled with immunoSEQ multiplex PCR; TCRdb holds only in-frame clones, not every one. The table records around 4,000 clones, 80% to 95% of them present only once. The specimen sequenced was CD4+ Tregs sorted from blood. These receptors were collected from a child younger than 10 with CD3G deficiency.

The chain links TRBV28 to TRBJ2-4; the match to TRBD1 covers 11 bases. CDR1 is MDHEN, CDR2 SYDVKM, per germline. The V and J ends lost 8 bases and 7 bases, in that order; junction bases with no gene match: 1. The length of the CDR3 is 12 residues. The CDR3 DNA is TGTGCCAGCGGGACAGGGGGGAACATTCAGTACTTC. Amino acids: CASGTGGNIQYF.

The CDR3 here is CAMSHRDRVSDTQYF. For the CDR3, the DNA is TGTGCCATGTCTCACCGGGACAGGGTATCAGATACGCAGTATTTT. The rearrangement joins TRBV10-3 to TRBJ2-3; TRBD1 matches 9 bases. The germline V gene has CDR1 ENHRY and CDR2 SYGVKD. The V and J ends lost 9 bases and 4 bases, in that order; junction bases with no gene match: 11. CDR3 length equals 15 residues.

The chain recombines TRBV5-1 with TRBJ2-2; 7 nucleotides agree with TRBD2. From germline, CDR1 is SGHRS and CDR2 YFSETQ. V was pared by 1 base and J by 4 bases, with 4 bases of the junction left unmatched. The CDR3 totals 15 residues. This CDR3 is CASSLTSASTGELFF. The DNA for the CDR3 is TGCGCCAGCAGCTTGACTAGCGCATCCACCGGGGAGCTGTTTTTT.

The chain combines TRBV19 with TRBJ1-1, with 7 bases that match TRBD1. The germline CDR1 and CDR2 sequences are LNHDA and SQIVND (reference sequence). The CDR3 covers 14 residues. The V segment lost 6 bases and the J segment 0 bases; nucleotides outside the gene matches: 4. CDR3 DNA: TGTGCCAGTAGCCGACAGGGCCTGAACACTGAAGCTTTCTTT. The encoded protein is CASSRQGLNTEAFF.

The chain couples TRBV18 to TRBJ1-6; a weak D match, TRBD1 (6 bases). V was pared by 4 bases and J by 8 bases, with 12 bases between. CDR3 length equals 14 residues. The germline V gene encodes CDR1 KGHSH and CDR2 LQKENI. The CDR3 sequence: CASSLTGRDSPLHF. Here the CDR3 DNA reads TGTGCCAGCTCACTTACAGGGAGGGATTCACCCCTCCACTTT.

The table lists this clone with a few counts. The CDR3 nucleotides read TGTGCCAGCAGTCCCCGCCGGGACTTCATCTCTGGGGCCAACGTCCTGACTTTC. It codes for CASSPRRDFISGANVLTF. The chain uses TRBV28 and TRBJ2-6; D might be TRBD2 (6 bases). V shed 5 bases and J shed 0 bases, with 17 bases lying between them. In germline, CDR1 is MDHEN, CDR2 SYDVKM. The CDR3 runs to 18 residues.

The CDR3 sequence is CASSECPMGSGTGTGCEQYF. In nucleotides, the CDR3 is TGTGCCAGCAGTGAATGTCCTATGGGGAGTGGGACCGGGACAGGGTGCGAGCAGTACTTC. J is TRBJ2-7 and V is TRBV6-1; TRBD1 agrees at 9 bases. The CDR3 loop spans 20 amino acids. The V and J ends lost 2 bases and 6 bases, in that order; junction bases with no gene match: 23. Germline V gives CDR1 MNHNS, CDR2 SASEGT.

The J gene is TRBJ1-5, the V gene TRBV28, with 9 bases that match TRBD1. The V and J ends lost 6 bases and 10 bases, in that order; junction bases with no gene match: 13. In germline, CDR1 is MDHEN, CDR2 SYDVKM. The CDR3 runs to 15 residues. The CDR3 loop reads CASRGQGYPAAPQHF. In nucleotides, the CDR3 is TGTGCCAGCAGGGGACAGGGATACCCTGCAGCTCCCCAGCATTTT.

This chain uses TRBV28 with TRBJ2-1; no firm D call. This CDR3 has 14 amino acids. CDR1 and CDR2 (germline): MDHEN, SYDVKM. V shed 3 bases and J shed 4 bases, with 10 bases lying between them. CDR3 region: CASSFGGRYNEQFF. Written as DNA, the CDR3 is TGTGCCAGCAGTTTTGGCGGCCGATACAATGAGCAGTTCTTC.

CDR3 loop: CASSPAGGPGYEQYF. The CDR3 nucleotides read TGTGCCAGTAGTCCCGCGGGGGGCCCAGGCTACGAGCAGTACTTC. The V gene is TRBV19, the J gene TRBJ2-5; TRBD2 agrees at 8 bases. The DNA end favors TRBJ2-7, so the J call may be wrong. The length of the CDR3 is 15 residues. Per germline, CDR1 LNHDA and CDR2 SQIVND (reference sequence).

The rearrangement uses TRBV6-1 and TRBJ2-7, with D tentatively TRBD1 or TRBD2 (5 bases each). The CDR3 sequence is 15 residues long. V was pared by 4 bases and J by 2 bases, with 15 bases between. Germline assignment: CDR1 MNHNS and CDR2 SASEGT. CDR3 amino acids: CASSVGTVRTYEQYF. CDR3 in DNA: TGTGCCAGCAGTGTCGGGACGGTAAGAACCTACGAGCAGTACTTC.

V and J are TRBV7-9 and TRBJ2-7, with 9 bases that match TRBD1. V was clipped by 7 bases and J by 4 bases; unmatched bases: 14. Germline V gene lookup returns CDR1 SEHNR and CDR2 FQNEAQ (reference sequence). This CDR3 is 16 amino acids long. The CDR3 DNA is TGTGCCAGCACCCCTATTACACCACAGGGGGCTTACGAGCAGTACTTC. It translates to CASTPITPQGAYEQYF. The variable domain in full, with the rest retrieved from reference TRBV7-9 and TRBJ2-7, is DTGVSQNPRHKITKRGQNVTFRCDPISEHNRLYWYRQTLGQGPEFLTYFQNEAQLEKSRLLSDRFSAERPKGSFSTLEIQRTEQGDSAMYLCASTPITPQGAYEQYFGPGTRLTVT.

J is TRBJ2-5 and V is TRBV28; 7 bases are shared with TRBD2. Trimming at V came to 5 bases and at J to 5 bases, leaving 8 bases not matched to a gene. Germline lookup yields CDR1 MDHEN and CDR2 SYDVKM. The length of the CDR3 is 14 residues. CDR3 in DNA: TGTGCCAGCAGTCCGACTAGCAGTTGGGAGACCCAGTACTTC. This sequence encodes CASSPTSSWETQYF.

V is TRBV5-1 and J is TRBJ2-6; possibly TRBD1 or TRBD2 for D (6 bases each). Germline-derived CDR1 and CDR2 are SGHRS and YFSETQ. V dropped 0 bases and J dropped 2 bases, with 9 bases sitting between them. The CDR3 contains 16 residues. The CDR3 spells CASSLVGGAGANVLTF. In DNA form, the CDR3 reads TGCGCCAGCAGCTTGGTCGGGGGCGCTGGGGCCAACGTCCTGACTTTC. The full variable domain, completed using reference TRBV5-1 and TRBJ2-6, is KAGVTQTPRYLIKTRGQQVTLSCSPISGHRSVSWYQQTPGQGLQFLFEYFSETQRNKGNFPGRFSGRQFSNSRSEMNVSTLELGDSALYLCASSLVGGAGANVLTFGAGSRLTVL.

The chain recombines TRBV28 with TRBJ1-1, with D unclear. From germline, CDR1 is MDHEN and CDR2 SYDVKM. The CDR3 consists of 12 residues. Trimming removed 6 bases from V and 10 bases from J, with 15 bases in between. CDR3 nucleotide sequence: TGTGCCAGCAGGAGCTACCCTGGCCCAGCTTTCTTT. Protein: CASRSYPGPAFF.

The V and J genes are TRBV6-1 and TRBJ1-4, with TRBD1 matching 7 bases. V was pared by 6 bases and J by 4 bases, with 8 bases of the junction left unmatched. Germline V gives CDR1 MNHNS, CDR2 SASEGT. This CDR3 is built from 15 residues. CDR3: CASSRGGTDNEKLFF. For the CDR3, the DNA is TGTGCCAGCAGCAGAGGAGGGACAGATAATGAAAAACTGTTTTTT.

The V call is TRBV5-1, the J call TRBJ1-2; 7 bases match TRBD1. This CDR3 comprises 13 residues. V was pared by 1 base and J by 4 bases, with 1 base of the junction left unmatched. CDR1 and CDR2 from the germline V gene are SGHRS and YFSETQ. CDR3 sequence (DNA): TGCGCCAGCAGCTTGCCAGGGGGCTATGGCTACACCTTC. It translates to CASSLPGGYGYTF.

The rearrangement uses TRBV18 and TRBJ2-7; 9 bases align to TRBD1. Unmatched junction bases numbered 4, after V lost 5 bases and J lost 5 bases. The CDR3 has 13 amino acids. CDR1 and CDR2 (germline): KGHSH, LQKENI. CDR3: CASSMDRGNEQYF. CDR3 nucleotide sequence: TGTGCCAGCTCAATGGACAGGGGAAACGAGCAGTACTTC.